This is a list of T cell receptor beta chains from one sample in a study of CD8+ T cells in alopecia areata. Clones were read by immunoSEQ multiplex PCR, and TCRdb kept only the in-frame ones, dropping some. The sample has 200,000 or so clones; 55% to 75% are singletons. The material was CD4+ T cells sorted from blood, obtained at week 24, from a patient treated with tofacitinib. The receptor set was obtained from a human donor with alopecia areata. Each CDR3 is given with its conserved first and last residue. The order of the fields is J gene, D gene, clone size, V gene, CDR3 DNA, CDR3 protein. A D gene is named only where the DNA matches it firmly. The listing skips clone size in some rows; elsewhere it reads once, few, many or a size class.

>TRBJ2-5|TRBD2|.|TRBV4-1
TGCGCCAGCAGCCAAGATATCCTAGCGGGAGAGACCCAGTACTTC
CASSQDILAGETQYF
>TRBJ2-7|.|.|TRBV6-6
TGTGCCAGCTGCCTCGGGACCTACGAGCAGTACTTC
CASCLGTYEQYF
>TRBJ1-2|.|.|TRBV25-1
TGTGCCAGCAGTGAGGAGCAGGGCTATGGCTACACCTTC
CASSEEQGYGYTF
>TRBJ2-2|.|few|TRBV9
TGTGCCAGCAGCGTAGGTAGCGGTATTAACACCGGGGAGCTGTTTTTT
CASSVGSGINTGELFF
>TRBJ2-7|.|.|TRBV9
TGTGCCAGCAGCGAGTCCCTTGTTGGCGAGCAGTACTTC
CASSESLVGEQYF
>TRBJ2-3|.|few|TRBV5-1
TGCGCCAGCAGCTCAGGGGGGCCCAGCACAGATACGCAGTATTTT
CASSSGGPSTDTQYF
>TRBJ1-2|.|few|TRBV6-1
TGTGCCAGCACTAGCCGGGCAGGCCTCTATGGCTACACCTTC
CASTSRAGLYGYTF
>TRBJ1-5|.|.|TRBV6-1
TGTGCCAGCAGGAGGGACAGCAATCAGCCCCAGCATTTT
CASRRDSNQPQHF
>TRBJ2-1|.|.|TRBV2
TGTGCCAGCATCAGGGGCGATTACAATGAGCAGTTCTTC
CASIRGDYNEQFF
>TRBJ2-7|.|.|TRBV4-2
TGTGCCAGCAGCCGGGACCTCTACGAGCAGTACTTC
CASSRDLYEQYF
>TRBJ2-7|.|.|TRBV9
TGTGCCAGCAGCGAGAGGGGGGGTAACTACGAGCAGTACTTC
CASSERGGNYEQYF
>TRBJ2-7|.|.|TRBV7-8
TGTGCCAGCAGCTTAGGGGGGGCCAGCACCTACGAGCAGTACTTC
CASSLGGASTYEQYF
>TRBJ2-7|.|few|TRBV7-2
TGTGCCAGCAGCTTAGCTCATGGCGGGGCCTACGAGCAGTACTTC
CASSLAHGGAYEQYF
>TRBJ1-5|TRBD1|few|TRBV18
TGTGCCAGCTCACCAAGGCAGGGGGCTCAGCCCCAGCATTTT
CASSPRQGAQPQHF
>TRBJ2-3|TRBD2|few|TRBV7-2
TGTGCCAGCAGCTCGGGCTCGAAGGGACTACTGTCTAGCACAGATACGCAGTATTTT
CASSSGSKGLLSSTDTQYF
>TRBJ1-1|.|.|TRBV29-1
TGCAGCGTTGGAATTTCGAGGGACACTGAAGCTTTCTTT
CSVGISRDTEAFF
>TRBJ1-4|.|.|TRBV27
TGTGCCAGCAGGGGGCAGGGGTCTAATGAAAAACTGTTTTTT
CASRGQGSNEKLFF
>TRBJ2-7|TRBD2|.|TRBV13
TGTGCCAGCAGCTCCCGGACTAGCGGGAGGGTATCGGGGCAGTACTTC
CASSSRTSGRVSGQYF
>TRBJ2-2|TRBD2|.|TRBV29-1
TGCAGCGTCGCCCGGACTAGCGACGTAACCGGGGAGCTGTTTTTT
CSVARTSDVTGELFF
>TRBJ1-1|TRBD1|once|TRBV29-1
TGCAGCGTTGGGAACAGGGGATCAGCTTTCTTT
CSVGNRGSAFF
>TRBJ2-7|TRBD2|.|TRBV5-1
TGCGCCAGCAGCGACTCCCCACTAGCGGGGGGAACCTACGAGCAGTACTTC
CASSDSPLAGGTYEQYF
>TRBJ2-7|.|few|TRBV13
TGTGCCAGCAGCTCGTCCAGGGAGCAGTACTTC
CASSSSREQYF
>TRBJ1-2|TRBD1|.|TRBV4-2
TGTGCCAGCAGCCGCGGGACAGAGCTCTCTAACTATGGCTACACCTTC
CASSRGTELSNYGYTF
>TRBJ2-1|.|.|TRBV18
TGTGCCAGCTCCCCATCGGGCGGACCCATTTACAATGAGCAGTTCTTC
CASSPSGGPIYNEQFF
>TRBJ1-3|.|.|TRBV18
TGTGCCAGCTCCGTCTCGGCAGGGAGCTCTGGAAACACCATATATTTT
CASSVSAGSSGNTIYF
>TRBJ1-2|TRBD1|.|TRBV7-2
TGTGCCAGCAGCTTAAGCAGGGGGCACTCCTATGGCTACACCTTC
CASSLSRGHSYGYTF
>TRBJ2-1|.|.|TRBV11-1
TGTGCCAGCAGCTCCCCAGGAACTACAGGTGATGAGCAGTTCTTC
CASSSPGTTGDEQFF
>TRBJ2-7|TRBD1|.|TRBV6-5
TGTGCCAGCCAGACTTCGACAGGGACCTACGAGCAGTACTTC
CASQTSTGTYEQYF
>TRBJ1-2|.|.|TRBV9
TGTGCCAGCAGCGTAGCTAGGGGGGCAGGTGGCTACACCTTC
CASSVARGAGGYTF
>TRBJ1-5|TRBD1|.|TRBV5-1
TGCGCCAGCAGCTTCGGACAGGGTCAGCCCCAGCATTTT
CASSFGQGQPQHF
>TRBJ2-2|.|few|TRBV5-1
TGCGCCAGCAGCTTGGCTTCGAACACCGGGGAGCTGTTTTTT
CASSLASNTGELFF
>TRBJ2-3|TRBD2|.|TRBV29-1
TGCAGCGCCCGAAGGGCGGGAGTACGGACAGATACGCAGTATTTT
CSARRAGVRTDTQYF
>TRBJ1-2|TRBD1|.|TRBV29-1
TGCAGCGTTGAAGATAGACAGGGGAAGGATGGGGCTAGTGGCTACACCTTC
CSVEDRQGKDGASGYTF
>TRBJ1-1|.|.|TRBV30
TGTGCCTGGAGTGTACTCCACCGTGAAGCTTTCTTT
CAWSVLHREAFF
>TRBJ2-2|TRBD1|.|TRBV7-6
TGTGCCAGCAGCTCCGGACAGGGGCTCGACACCGGGGAGCTGTTTTTT
CASSSGQGLDTGELFF
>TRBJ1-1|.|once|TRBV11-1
TGTGCCAGCAGCTGGGAGTGGAGGAACACTGAAGCTTTCTTT
CASSWEWRNTEAFF
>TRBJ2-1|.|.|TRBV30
TGTGCCTGGGGCAGATCCTACAATGAGCAGTTCTTC
CAWGRSYNEQFF
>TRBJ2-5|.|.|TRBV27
TGTGCCAGCAGTTTATCGCCGGGGAACCAGCCTGGCGAGACCCAGTACTTC
CASSLSPGNQPGETQYF
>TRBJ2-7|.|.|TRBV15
TGTGCCACCAGCAAAGACTCCTACGAGCAGTACTTC
CATSKDSYEQYF
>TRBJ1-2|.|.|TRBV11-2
TGTGCCAGCACCCTACTTTCGGAGTATGGCTACACCTTC
CASTLLSEYGYTF
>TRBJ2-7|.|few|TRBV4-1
TGCGCCAGCAGTGCCCGGGACATACCCTACGAGCAGTACTTC
CASSARDIPYEQYF
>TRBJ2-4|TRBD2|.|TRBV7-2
TGTGCCAGCAGCTTAGTTAGCGGGGCGGCCAAAAACATTCAGTACTTC
CASSLVSGAAKNIQYF
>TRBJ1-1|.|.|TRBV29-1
TGCAGCGTTGGTGGAGGCACTGAAGCTTTCTTT
CSVGGGTEAFF
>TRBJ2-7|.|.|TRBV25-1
TGTGCCAGCAGTGATGGGTCCGGGTGGGGGGAGCAGTACTTC
CASSDGSGWGEQYF
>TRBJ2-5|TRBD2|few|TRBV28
TGTGCCACCCAGACTAGCGGGGGGGGCCAAGAGACCCAGTACTTC
CATQTSGGGQETQYF
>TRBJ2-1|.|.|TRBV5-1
TGCGCCAGCAGCTTGGGGACTCCCCCCCACAATGAGCAGTTCTTC
CASSLGTPPHNEQFF